This T cell receptor (beta chain) was identified in a study of tumour-infiltrating T cells in Burkitt lymphoma. Whole-study results and caveats: Many Burkitt lymphoma patients shared several public clonotypes.

The germline V gene has CDR1 SGHDT and CDR2 YYEEEE. The CDR3 is 14 residues long. Trimming stripped 2 bases from V and 4 bases from J, with 12 bases between. On this clone: The antigen remains undetermined.

Repertoires were generated with immunoSEQ multiplex PCR, while TCRdb's copy carries only in-frame clones and drops some. The sample shows around 2,100 clones, approximately 13% of them seen only once. The chain uses TRBV5-6 and TRBJ1-2; D not resolved. Material for sequencing was tumor tissue. The sequence was collected from a human donor with Burkitt lymphoma. The DNA of the CDR3 is TGTGCCAGCAGCTTTCACCCTAGTGTCTATGGCTACACCTTC. As protein: CASSFHPSVYGYTF.